The 32 T cell receptor gamma chains listed next were all sequenced from one sample in a study of intestinal T cells in coeliac disease. For each case, the template was genomic DNA from ten approximately 5-µm formalin-fixed paraffin-embedded scrolls. The TRG library came from approximately 0.2 ug of biopsy DNA amplified with LymphoTrack primers. TCRdb redid clone calling on the multiplex PCR reads using CATT. In the table there are some 310 gamma-chain clones, roughly 54% of which are singletons. The sample comprised a duodenal biopsy. These receptors all come from a human donor who served as a control with a normal duodenal biopsy, not a healthy volunteer.

This clone is termed large. The chain joins TRGV8 to TRGJP1. This CDR3 has 13 residues. V shed 2 bases, J shed 3 bases, and the junction held 0 bases outside the gene matches. Germline CDR1 VENAVY, CDR2 YDSYNSRV. The CDR3, as DNA: TGTGCCACCTGGGATACCACTGGTTGGTTCAAGATATTT. It translates to CATWDTTGWFKIF.

This clone was seen more than once but under ten times. TCRdb attributes to this sequence the protein of a much larger clone, which differs from the DNA translation at residue 9; a read error is likely, and the protein displayed is translated from the DNA. The chain uses TRGV8 and TRGJP2. From germline, CDR1 is VENAVY and CDR2 YDSYNSRV. The CDR3 is 13 residues long. The CDR3 DNA reads TGTGCCACCTGGGATGGGGGTGATCGGATCAAGACGTTT. Translated, it gives CATWDGGDRIKTF.

The chain combines TRGV2 with TRGJ1 or TRGJ2. The V gene end was trimmed by 8 bases and the J gene end by 0 bases; junction bases not matched to a gene: 10. CDR3 size: 14 residues. In germline, CDR1 is EGSNGY, CDR2 YDSYNSKV. CDR3 bases: TGTGCCACCTTGGGACGGCTGAATTATTATAAGAAACTCTTT. Its translation is CATLGRLNYYKKLF.

The rearrangement links TRGV10 to TRGJP1. TRGV10 is reported as an ORF; its role is uncertain. The CDR3 extends over 15 amino acids. J lost 0 bases, V lost 8 bases, and 7 bases had no gene match. CDR3 sequence (DNA): TGTGCTGCGTGGGATCAGGATACCACTGGTTGGTTCAAGATATTT. Its protein is CAAWDQDTTGWFKIF.

The rearrangement uses TRGV3 and TRGJ1 or TRGJ2. The CDR3 has 12 amino acids. Per the germline V gene, CDR1 is VTNTFY and CDR2 is YDVSTARD (reference sequence). V lost 4 bases to trimming and J lost 10 bases; unmatched junction nucleotides: 10. The CDR3 sequence is CATWEHRIKKLF. DNA of the CDR3: TGTGCCACCTGGGAACACCGTATAAAGAAACTCTTT.

This rearrangement joins TRGV2 to TRGJP2. The CDR3 has 15 residues. The trim removed 12 bases at V and 0 bases at J, leaving 13 bases unmatched. The germline V gene has CDR1 EGSNGY and CDR2 YDSYNSKV. The CDR3 nucleotides read TGTGCCCACCTGGGATCTGATAGTAGTGATTGGATCAAGACGTTT. This sequence encodes CAHLGSDSSDWIKTF.

This chain uses TRGV8 with TRGJ1 or TRGJ2. This CDR3 has 14 amino acids. Per germline, CDR1 VENAVY and CDR2 YDSYNSRV. V was clipped by 2 bases and J by 4 bases; unmatched bases: 8. CDR3 bases: TGTGCCACCTGGGATACCAGGCGCTATTATAAGAAACTCTTT. Its protein product is CATWDTRRYYKKLF.

The V call is TRGV10, the J call TRGJP1. TRGV10 is an open reading frame whose function is uncertain. The CDR3 length is 15 residues. V lost 8 bases and J lost 7; bases outside the gene matches: 14. The CDR3 here is CAAWDRIPRGWFKIF. CDR3 bases: TGTGCTGCGTGGGATAGGATACCACGTGGTTGGTTCAAGATATTT.

In nucleotides, the CDR3 is TGTGCCACCTGGGGATGGGCCCGGAATTTAAGGAATTATTATAAGAAACTCTTT. Its protein is CATWGWARNLRNYYKKLF. The chain uses TRGV4 and TRGJ1 or TRGJ2. The CDR3 is 18 residues long. The germline CDR1 and CDR2 sequences are EGSTGY and YDSYTSSV. The V gene end was trimmed by 5 bases and the J gene end by 0 bases; junction bases not matched to a gene: 19.

The chain recombines TRGV9 with TRGJ1 or TRGJ2. There are 12 residues in the CDR3. V lost 0 bases and J lost 10; bases outside the gene matches: 6. Per germline, CDR1 GITISATS and CDR2 ISYDGTV (reference sequence). The CDR3 is CALWEVRMKKLF. The CDR3 nucleotides are TGTGCCTTGTGGGAGGTGCGAATGAAGAAACTCTTT.

To note about this clone: With a much larger clone just one base away, this may be a read error. The chain recombines TRGV2 with TRGJP1. The ends lost 0 bases at V and 4 bases at J; junction bases unmatched: 8. This CDR3 region has 16 residues. CDR1 EGSNGY and CDR2 YDSYNSKV come from the germline V gene. Here the CDR3 reads CATWDGPGVTGWFKIF. The CDR3 DNA reads as TGTGCCACCTGGGACGGGCCGGGCGTCACTGGTTGGTTCAAGATATTT.

The genes are TRGV2 and TRGJP1. Germline values: CDR1 EGSNGY, CDR2 YDSYNSKV. V gave up 12 bases and J gave up 4 bases; unmatched junction bases: 20. This CDR3 is built from 16 residues. In nucleotides, the CDR3 is TGTGCCGACCTGGGACGGGCGGGCGTCACTGGTTGGTTCAAGATATTT. Residues: CADLGRAGVTGWFKIF.

For the CDR3, the DNA is TGTGCCACCTGGGAGGATGGGGCTAAGAAACTCTTT. This sequence encodes CATWEDGAKKLF. The chain employs TRGV4 and TRGJ1 or TRGJ2. From germline, CDR1 is EGSTGY and CDR2 YDSYTSSV. V lost 4 bases to trimming and J lost 9 bases; unmatched junction nucleotides: 9. This CDR3 spans 12 amino acids.

The chain is built from TRGV2 and TRGJ1 or TRGJ2. Trimming removed 9 bases from V and 2 bases from J; junction bases left unmatched: 1. Germline V gives CDR1 EGSNGY, CDR2 YDSYNSKV. The CDR3 runs 10 residues. The CDR3: CATDYYKKLF. The CDR3 coding sequence is TGTGCCACCGATTATTATAAGAAACTCTTT.

As concerns this clone: A much larger clone lies a single base off, so this may be a read error. The gene calls are TRGV2 and TRGJ1 or TRGJ2. The V gene's germline CDR1 is EGSNGY and CDR2 YDSYNSKV. This CDR3 spans 13 amino acids. CDR3 sequence reads: CATWDDGYYKKLF. The CDR3 coding sequence is TGTGCCACCTGGGACGATGGATATTATAAGAAACTCTTC.

The V gene is TRGV3, the J gene TRGJP1. CDR1 is VTNTFY and CDR2 is YDVSTARD in the germline V gene (reference sequence). J lost 0 bases, V lost 5 bases, and 9 bases had no gene match. This CDR3 has 16 amino acids. The CDR3 loop is CATWGGGYTTGWFKIF. CDR3 sequence (DNA): TGTGCCACCTGGGGGGGGGGATATACCACTGGTTGGTTCAAGATATTT.

The chain combines TRGV5 with TRGJ1 or TRGJ2. The CDR3 covers 14 residues. J lost 3 bases, V lost 4 bases, and 9 bases had no gene match. Per germline, CDR1 VINAFY and CDR2 YDVSNSKD. CDR3 nucleotides: TGTGCCACCTGGGAGTCGAAAATTTATTATAAGAAACTCTTT. Protein: CATWESKIYYKKLF.

V usage is TRGV4 and J usage is TRGJP2. The J segment lost 4 bases and the V segment lost 12 bases, leaving 11 bases of the junction unmatched. There are 13 residues in the CDR3. Germline lookup yields CDR1 EGSTGY and CDR2 YDSYTSSV. The CDR3 DNA is TGTGCCCACCTGGGAACTAGTGATTGGATCAAGACGTTT. Its translation is CAHLGTSDWIKTF.

Worth noting for this clone: An end of the junction does not agree with germline; a read error may underlie this. This chain's CDR3 is CACFRWYKKLF. CDR3 coding DNA: TGTGCCTGCTTTAGATGGTATAAGAAGCTCTTT. J is TRGJ1 or TRGJ2 and V is TRGV11. TRGV11 is an ORF, and what it does is uncertain. The CDR3 loop spans 11 amino acids.

This clone rates as large. Distinct nucleotide sequences in the sample also encode this CDR3. J is TRGJP1 and V is TRGV2. J gave up 4 bases and V 0 bases, and 8 bases lay outside the gene matches. Germline CDR1 EGSNGY, CDR2 YDSYNSKV. The CDR3 consists of 16 residues. The CDR3 region has the DNA TGTGCCACCTGGGACGGGGCGGGCGTCACTGGTTGGTTCAAGATATTT. This sequence encodes CATWDGAGVTGWFKIF.

This clone is large (0.1 to 1%) within its sample. The sample carries other DNA sequences with the same CDR3. This chain connects TRGV2 to TRGJP1. CDR1 is EGSNGY, CDR2 YDSYNSKV, per germline. V dropped 0 bases and J dropped 4; count of bases not matched to a gene: 8. The CDR3 has 16 residues. CDR3 loop: CATWDGRGVTGWFKIF. The CDR3 nucleotides are TGTGCCACCTGGGACGGGCGGGGCGTCACTGGTTGGTTCAAGATATTT.

The V and J genes are TRGV2 and TRGJ1 or TRGJ2. Germline V lookup: CDR1 EGSNGY, CDR2 YDSYNSKV. V lost 0 bases to trimming and J lost 3 bases; unmatched junction nucleotides: 11. The CDR3 is 16 amino acids. CDR3 nucleotide sequence: TGTGCCACCTGGGACGGGCCGGGGCGAATTTATTATAAGAAACTCTTT. It codes for CATWDGPGRIYYKKLF.

On this clone itself: The TCRdb record carries a much larger clone's protein, which differs from this DNA's translation at residue 5; a read error is the likely cause, and the protein listed here is the DNA translation. CDR3 nucleotide sequence: TGTGCCACCTGGGGCTTAAAATCTTGTTATAAGAAACTCTTT. Its translation: CATWGLKSCYKKLF. This chain uses TRGV3 with TRGJ1 or TRGJ2. V was pared by 5 bases and J by 6 bases, with 13 bases of the junction left unmatched. Germline V lookup: CDR1 VTNTFY, CDR2 YDVSTARD (reference sequence). The CDR3 covers 14 residues.

The chain employs TRGV2 and TRGJP2. Germline loops: CDR1 EGSNGY, CDR2 YDSYNSKV. This CDR3 region has 14 residues. The CDR3 nucleotides read TGTGCACCTGGGACGGGCCGGGGCGATTGGATCAAGACGTTT. Translating it yields CAPGTGRGDWIKTF.

By sample share, this clone is hyperexpanded. Additional DNA sequences in this sample encode the identical CDR3. The chain is built from TRGV8 and TRGJP2. Per the germline V gene, CDR1 is VENAVY and CDR2 is YDSYNSRV. With V trimmed by 1 base and J by 10 bases, 6 bases remained unmatched. The CDR3 consists of 13 residues. The CDR3 region is CATWDREGWIKTF. The CDR3 DNA follows: TGTGCCACCTGGGATAGAGAGGGTTGGATCAAGACGTTT.

This clone was counted between two and nine times. TCRdb's entry gives the protein of a much larger clone, which mismatches this DNA's translation at residue 5, likely from a read error; the protein reported here is translated from the DNA. The rearrangement uses TRGV2 and TRGJP2. The CDR3 contains 10 residues. With 5 bases clipped from V and 12 bases from J, the junction kept 3 bases outside the gene matches. The germline CDR1 and CDR2 sequences are EGSNGY and YDSYNSKV. CDR3 loop: CATWVRIKTF. Written as DNA, the CDR3 is TGTGCCACCTGGGTGCGGATCAAGACGTTT.

The chain recombines TRGV3 with TRGJ1 or TRGJ2. V lost 1 base and J lost 12; bases outside the gene matches: 18. Germline values: CDR1 VTNTFY, CDR2 YDVSTARD (reference sequence). CDR3 length equals 15 residues. CDR3 DNA sequence: TGTGCCACCTGGGACAGCAATTGCCATGTTATAACGAAACTCTTT. Encoded protein: CATWDSNCHVITKLF.

This clone appeared a few times. A read error may be the cause here, since a much bigger clone is one base away. The chain joins TRGV3 to TRGJ1 or TRGJ2. CDR3 size: 11 residues. Germline CDR1 VTNTFY, CDR2 YDVSTARD (reference sequence). CDR3 coding DNA: TGCGCCACCTGGGACAGGTTTAAGAAACTCTTT. It translates to CATWDRFKKLF.

This chain joins TRGV8 and TRGJ1 or TRGJ2. In germline, CDR1 is VENAVY, CDR2 YDSYNSRV. The CDR3 runs to 15 residues. CDR3 sequence reads: CAPGDTRSLYYKKLF. DNA for the CDR3: TGTGCACCTGGGGATACCAGGTCGCTTTATTATAAGAAACTCTTT.

This clone was seen a handful of times. Translating the DNA gives a protein that differs from the TCRdb entry at residue 5; the protein shown here is that DNA translation. This chain uses TRGV8 with TRGJ1 or TRGJ2. The CDR3 spans 15 residues. Germline V gene sequence: CDR1 VENAVY, CDR2 YDSYNSRV. CDR3: CAPGTGDTPNYKKLF. DNA for the CDR3: TGTGCACCTGGGACAGGAGATACCCCTAATTATAAGAAACTCTTT.

Turning to this clone: The same CDR3 arises from other DNA sequences in this sample as well. The rearrangement joins TRGV2 to TRGJP1. CDR1 is EGSNGY and CDR2 is YDSYNSKV in the germline V gene. V dropped 0 bases and J dropped 5; count of bases not matched to a gene: 9. The CDR3 has 16 amino acids. CDR3 nucleotides: TGTGCCACCTGGGACGGGCGGGCGTCAACTGGTTGGTTCAAGATATTT. Its translation is CATWDGRASTGWFKIF.

Comments on this clone: Other nucleotide sequences from this sample produce the same CDR3. V usage is TRGV10 and J usage is TRGJ1 or TRGJ2. TRGV10 counts as an open reading frame of uncertain function. The CDR3 is 12 amino acids. The V gene end was trimmed by 8 bases and the J gene end by 13 bases; junction bases not matched to a gene: 15. For the CDR3, the DNA is TGTGCTGCGTGGGATTGGGTTATAAAAAAACTCTTT. Its translation is CAAWDWVIKKLF.